A selection of T cell receptor beta chains follows, all from one sample in a study of blood T cell repertoires in COVID-19. Only in-frame clones appear in the TCRdb table, and some are missing; sequencing was by immunoSEQ multiplex PCR. The sample contains about 310,000 clones, about nine tenths of which appear only once. Sample: peripheral blood. Receptor source: a man between 50 and 59 years old with active or convalescent COVID-19. Each CDR3 is given with its conserved first and last residue. D genes are given only for firm matches. Expanded clones are given a class, and other clones once, few, many or no size at all.

v_gene	abundance	j_gene	d_gene	CDR3nt	CDR3aa
TRBV4-2	.	TRBJ1-5	.	TGTGCCAGCAGCCAAGTACAGGCCGAGGGCAATCAGCCCCAGCATTTT	CASSQVQAEGNQPQHF
TRBV9	.	TRBJ2-6	.	TGTGCCAGCAGCGTGCGGAATTCTGGGGCCAACGTCCTGACTTTC	CASSVRNSGANVLTF
TRBV3-1/TRBV3-2	.	TRBJ1-1	.	TGTGCCAGCAGCCAAGAGGGGAGAGGAATGAACACTGAAGCTTTCTTT	CASSQEGRGMNTEAFF
TRBV2	.	TRBJ2-6	.	TGTGCCAGCAGCGCAGGGGTGGAGGGGGCCAACGTCCTGACTTTC	CASSAGVEGANVLTF
TRBV5-6	.	TRBJ1-4	TRBD1	TGTGCCAGCAGATCAAGGACAGGACGGGATGAAAAACTGTTTTTT	CASRSRTGRDEKLFF
TRBV11-2	.	TRBJ1-5	TRBD1	TGTGCCAGCAGCTTGGACCCAGGGGGTACTCAGCCCCAGCATTTT	CASSLDPGGTQPQHF
TRBV7-9	.	TRBJ1-2	.	TGTGCCAGCAGCTTAACGCCCGGTTATGGCTACACCTTC	CASSLTPGYGYTF
TRBV28	once	TRBJ2-7	TRBD2	TGTGCCACCAGACAAACTACTAGCGACCCATACGAGCAGTACTTC	CATRQTTSDPYEQYF
TRBV5-1	.	TRBJ2-7	TRBD1	TGCGCCAGCAGCCAAGAGGGACAGGGGTGGAGCGAGCAGTACTTC	CASSQEGQGWSEQYF
TRBV10-3	.	TRBJ2-3	TRBD2	TGTGCCATCACGGCGGGAGTGGCTAGCACAGATACGCAGTATTTT	CAITAGVASTDTQYF
TRBV6-2/TRBV6-3	.	TRBJ2-7	.	TGTGCCAGCAGTTCGAGGGGGGGGGACTCCTACGAGCAGTACTTC	CASSSRGGDSYEQYF
TRBV11-3	few	TRBJ2-7	.	TGTGCCAGCAGCTTAACTCTCGACTACGAGCAGTACTTC	CASSLTLDYEQYF
TRBV27	.	TRBJ1-1	.	TGTGCCAGCAGTTTATTCGGGGCGGGGCTTACTGAAGCTTTCTTT	CASSLFGAGLTEAFF
TRBV6-5	.	TRBJ2-2	.	TGTGCCAGCAGTTACCTAAACACCGGGGAGCTGTTTTTT	CASSYLNTGELFF
TRBV19	.	TRBJ2-3	TRBD1	TGTGCCAGTAGTATAGGAGGGGGGACAGGGGGCACAGATACGCAGTATTTT	CASSIGGGTGGTDTQYF
TRBV19	.	TRBJ1-5	.	TGTGCCAGTAGTGTCAGGGGTCCCCCCCAGCATTTT	CASSVRGPPQHF
TRBV13	.	TRBJ2-7	TRBD1	TGTGCCAGCAGCCCCAGGACAGGAAGAGTCTACGAGCAGTACTTC	CASSPRTGRVYEQYF
TRBV2	.	TRBJ2-2	.	TGTGCCAGCAGTGAAGCGCTTGGAGGGGAGAGGACCGGGGAGCTGTTTTTT	CASSEALGGERTGELFF
TRBV5-5	.	TRBJ2-5	.	TGTGCCAGCAGCCCAGGACAAGTCCAAGAGACCCAGTACTTC	CASSPGQVQETQYF
TRBV30	.	TRBJ2-1	TRBD2	TGTGCCTGGAGTGTAGGCGGGGGGGTATACAATGAGCAGTTCTTC	CAWSVGGGVYNEQFF
TRBV6-1	.	TRBJ1-2	.	TGTGCCAGCAGTGAATGGGGGACTCGTGAGGGTGGCTACACCTTC	CASSEWGTREGGYTF
TRBV12-3/TRBV12-4	.	TRBJ2-5	.	TGTGCCAGCAGTTTGTCCTTTCAAGAGACCCAGTACTTC	CASSLSFQETQYF